The 32 T cell receptor beta chains presented below share a single source sample, sequenced in a study of chemoradiotherapy in HPV16-positive cancers. Libraries were prepared by immunoSEQ multiplex PCR; TCRdb keeps only in-frame clonotypes and omits some of them. The data contain 800 to 1,000 clones, approximately 75% of them singletons. Specimen: tumor tissue, collected from a patient who underwent chemoradiotherapy. Receptors originate from a human donor with HPV-associated anogenital cancer.

The chain joins TRBV4-3 to TRBJ2-3, with D perhaps TRBD1 (6 bases). Germline CDR1 reads LGHNA; CDR2 reads YSLEER. The CDR3 is made up of 14 amino acids. The V end was cut by 5 bases, the J end by 2 bases, with 11 bases between. The CDR3 DNA reads TGCGCCAGCAGCGCCCGACAGGCCACAGATACGCAGTATTTT. Its translation is CASSARQATDTQYF.

The rearrangement uses TRBV7-3 and TRBJ2-2; D is unclear. This CDR3 region has 13 residues. Trimming shortened V by 3 bases and J by 4 bases, and 6 bases separated the two germline ends. Germline V gives CDR1 SGHTA, CDR2 FQGTGA. CDR3 bases: TGTGCCAGCAGCTTGCCCCCCACCGGGGAGCTGTTTTTT. Its translation: CASSLPPTGELFF.

V gene TRBV6-5 combines with J gene TRBJ2-3; the D is unclear. Germline V gene lookup returns CDR1 MNHEY and CDR2 SVGAGI. CDR3 length: 14 residues. The ends were cut back, 0 bases at V and 2 bases at J, with 6 bases in the middle. CDR3 bases: TGTGCCAGCAGTTACTCGACCTTCACAGATACGCAGTATTTT. Encoded protein: CASSYSTFTDTQYF.

The V gene is TRBV4-2, the J gene TRBJ2-3; D is possibly TRBD1 (6 bases). The CDR3 extends over 15 amino acids. Germline-derived CDR1 and CDR2 are LGHNA and YNFKEQ. V was shortened by 0 bases and J by 6 bases, with 13 bases between the two germline ends. The CDR3 DNA reads TGTGCCAGCAGCCAAGAAGGGCAGGGACATGATACGCAGTATTTT. Translating it yields CASSQEGQGHDTQYF.

This chain connects TRBV19 to TRBJ2-1; TRBD2 matches 9 bases. The trim removed 3 bases at V and 1 base at J, leaving 7 bases unmatched. The CDR3 length is 17 residues. Germline V CDR1 and CDR2: LNHDA, SQIVND (reference sequence). The CDR3, as DNA: TGTGCCAGTAGTATTAGGGCTAGCGGGGCTTCCTACAATGAGCAGTTCTTC. Protein sequence: CASSIRASGASYNEQFF.

The chain combines TRBV6-1 with TRBJ2-1; 9 bases are shared with TRBD1. The CDR3 sequence is 15 residues long. V shed 6 bases and J 7 bases; nucleotides not matched to a gene: 10. Germline CDR1 is MNHNS and CDR2 is SASEGT. The CDR3 protein is CASRAGTGLGNEQFF. In DNA, the CDR3 is TGTGCCAGCAGGGCCGGGACAGGGTTGGGGAATGAGCAGTTCTTC.

The J gene is TRBJ2-7, the V gene TRBV7-6; D gene unclear. V dropped 2 bases and J dropped 7 bases, with 6 bases sitting between them. CDR1 and CDR2 from the germline V gene are SGHVS and FNYEAQ. The CDR3 loop spans 11 amino acids. CDR3 nucleotide sequence: TGTGCCAGCAGCTTATATGGGGAGCAGTACTTC. Protein sequence: CASSLYGEQYF.

The genes are TRBV14 and TRBJ2-1; possible D gene TRBD2, 5 bases. CDR1 SGHDN and CDR2 FVKESK come from the germline V gene. The CDR3 runs to 18 residues. V shed 3 bases and J shed 6 bases, with 24 bases lying between them. CDR3 coding DNA: TGTGCCAGCAGCCAGTACCTTCTGTCCAGGAGGAGAGGCAATGAGCAGTTCTTC. This sequence encodes CASSQYLLSRRRGNEQFF.

The rearrangement joins TRBV2 to TRBJ2-7, with D possibly being TRBD1 (6 bases). This CDR3 is 13 amino acids long. From germline, CDR1 is SNHLY and CDR2 FYNNEI. V lost 9 bases and J 2 bases, leaving 14 bases between the germline ends. CDR3 loop: CASSGVLTYEQYF. The DNA of the CDR3 is TGTGCCAGTTCAGGGGTCCTCACCTACGAGCAGTACTTC.

The V and J genes are TRBV4-1 and TRBJ2-5; 11 nucleotides align to TRBD2. Germline V gene data show CDR1 as MGHRA and CDR2 as YSYEKL. V was pared by 0 bases and J by 5 bases, with 11 bases of the junction left unmatched. This CDR3 has 18 amino acids. In DNA form, the CDR3 reads TGCGCCAGCAGCCAAGATGCTAGCGGGGGGTCCTTCTGGGAGACCCAGTACTTC. This gives the protein CASSQDASGGSFWETQYF.

The chain links TRBV11-1 to TRBJ2-5; TRBD1 agrees at 9 bases. The CDR3 runs 13 residues. Germline trimming cut 11 bases from V and 2 bases from J; bases unmatched to any gene: 6. CDR1 and CDR2 from the germline V gene are SGHAT and FQDESV (reference sequence). The CDR3 nucleotides read TGTGCCTCCAGTGACAGGGGGCAAGAGACCCAGTACTTC. This sequence encodes CASSDRGQETQYF.

This sequence joins TRBV1 and TRBJ2-6. TRBV1 counts as a pseudogene. The CDR3 is 15 residues long. Written as DNA, the CDR3 is TGCACCAGCAGTAGTGCACAAAGTCGGGCCAACGTCCTGACTTTC. The encoded protein is CTSSSAQSRANVLTF.

This clone was recorded once. V is TRBV6-5 and J is TRBJ1-3; 8 bases map to TRBD1. Germline CDR1 and CDR2: MNHEY and SVGAGI. The V and J ends lost 5 bases and 4 bases, in that order; junction bases with no gene match: 7. This CDR3 has 15 amino acids. The CDR3, as DNA: TGTGCCAGCAGTCCGGACAGGGCGCAGGGAAACACCATATATTTT. Residues: CASSPDRAQGNTIYF.

This clone was recorded once. The chain couples TRBV4-2 to TRBJ2-5, with 8 bases identical to TRBD2. In germline, CDR1 is LGHNA, CDR2 YNFKEQ. The CDR3 has 17 residues. The ends lost 0 bases at V and 5 bases at J; junction bases unmatched: 11. CDR3 bases: TGTGCCAGCAGCCAAGATCCCCCGGGAGGGCCTCGGGAGACCCAGTACTTC. Protein product: CASSQDPPGGPRETQYF.

The count of this clone is one. This chain connects TRBV15 to TRBJ2-2; maybe TRBD1 (5 bases). The length of the CDR3 is 15 residues. CDR1 and CDR2 from the germline V gene are LNHNV and YYDKDF (reference sequence). Trimming shortened V by 2 bases and J by 7 bases, and 14 bases separated the two germline ends. CDR3 sequence (DNA): TGTGCCACCAGCAGAATGGGCAGGGTCGGCGGGGAGCTGTTTTTT. This gives the protein CATSRMGRVGGELFF.

The chain combines TRBV29-1 with TRBJ2-6; possibly TRBD2 for D (5 bases). CDR1 and CDR2 (germline): SQVTM, ANQGSEA. This CDR3 has 14 residues. V was cut by 5 bases and J by 2 bases, with 10 bases left in between. The CDR3 DNA reads as TGCAGCGTTCCTACTAGTGCTGGGGCCAACGTCCTGACTTTC. Translating it yields CSVPTSAGANVLTF.

The gene calls are TRBV6-5 and TRBJ2-7, with D possibly being TRBD1 or TRBD2 (6 bases each). Germline assignment: CDR1 MNHEY and CDR2 SVGAGI. This CDR3 region has 13 residues. The V end lost 6 bases, the J end lost 5 bases, and 14 bases lay between the germline ends. CDR3 protein: CASRHREDDEQYF. The CDR3 coding sequence is TGTGCCAGCAGGCACAGGGAGGACGACGAGCAGTACTTC.

This chain links TRBV6-1 with TRBJ1-4; possibly TRBD1 for D (5 bases). The CDR3 totals 14 residues. Germline V CDR1 and CDR2: MNHNS, SASEGT. V gave up 3 bases and J gave up 7 bases, with 12 bases separating them. The CDR3 protein is CASSDGGSGEKLFF. For the CDR3, the DNA is TGTGCCAGCAGTGATGGGGGAAGTGGTGAAAAACTGTTTTTT.

The chain links TRBV7-2 to TRBJ2-3, with TRBD2 matching over 9 bases. This CDR3 comprises 15 residues. With 5 bases clipped from V and 1 base from J, the junction kept 4 bases outside the gene matches. From germline, CDR1 is SGHTA and CDR2 FQGNSA. CDR3 sequence reads: CASSPWTSGTDTQYF. In nucleotides, the CDR3 is TGTGCCAGCAGCCCGTGGACTAGCGGCACAGATACGCAGTATTTT.

This clone showed up just a few times. The J gene is TRBJ2-1, the V gene TRBV15; TRBD2 agrees at 12 bases. The CDR3 contains 16 residues. After removal of 0 bases from V and 7 bases from J, the junction contained 4 bases not matched to a gene. Germline CDR1 LNHNV, CDR2 YYDKDF (reference sequence). The CDR3 region has the DNA TGTGCCACCAGCAGAGATAGGCTAGCGGGAGGGAATGAGCAGTTCTTC. Protein product: CATSRDRLAGGNEQFF. The full variable domain, in which reference TRBV15 and TRBJ2-1 provide the parts outside the CDR3, is DAMVIQNPRYQVTQFGKPVTLSCSQTLNHNVMYWYQQKSSQAPKLLFHYYDKDFNNEADTPDNFQSRRPNTSFCFLDIRSPGLGDTAMYLCATSRDRLAGGNEQFFGPGTRLTVL.

This clone ranks as large. The chain is built from TRBV6-4 and TRBJ2-1; TRBD2 aligns across 7 bases. Germline V gene lookup returns CDR1 MRHNA and CDR2 SNTAGT. V shed 3 bases and J 7 bases; nucleotides not matched to a gene: 9. This CDR3 comprises 15 residues. The CDR3 region is CASSEEAGWPNEQFF. The DNA for the CDR3 is TGTGCCAGCAGTGAGGAAGCGGGATGGCCAAATGAGCAGTTCTTC.

The chain couples TRBV27 to TRBJ2-2; D ambiguous. The V end was cut by 5 bases, the J end by 5 bases, with 18 bases between. This CDR3 comprises 16 residues. Germline V lookup: CDR1 MNHEY, CDR2 SMNVEV (reference sequence). CDR3 nucleotides: TGTGCCAGCAGTCTCCTGGCTAGTCTTGGGACCGGGGAGCTGTTTTTT. This encodes CASSLLASLGTGELFF.

The rearrangement uses TRBV1 and TRBJ1-2. TRBV1 is reported as a pseudogene. This CDR3 comprises 16 residues. The DNA for the CDR3 is TGCACCAGCAGTTCCCACATTGTGCGAAAGACCTATGGCTACACCTTC. This sequence encodes CTSSSHIVRKTYGYTF.

The CDR3 reads CASSGILAGGNNEQFF. CDR3 bases: TGTGCCAGCAGCGGAATACTAGCGGGAGGCAACAATGAGCAGTTCTTC. V is TRBV5-4 and J is TRBJ2-1, with 12 nucleotides matching TRBD2. Trimming cost V 4 bases and J 5 bases; bases outside gene matches: 7. The germline gives CDR1 SGHNT, CDR2 YYREEE (reference sequence). The CDR3 totals 16 residues.

The chain couples TRBV29-1 to TRBJ2-7; TRBD2 is a possible D gene (5 bases). The CDR3 sequence is 12 residues long. Germline loops: CDR1 SQVTM, CDR2 ANQGSEA. Between the trimmed V and J ends, which lost 3 bases and 5 bases, there was a span of 11 bases. The chain's CDR3 is CSVDDGVDEQYF. CDR3 DNA: TGCAGCGTTGACGACGGGGTTGACGAGCAGTACTTC.

This chain connects TRBV6-6 to TRBJ2-7, with D possibly called TRBD1 or TRBD2 (5 bases each). The CDR3 consists of 15 residues. Trimming pared 6 bases from V and 2 bases from J, leaving 17 bases between. CDR1 MNHNY and CDR2 SVGAGI come from the germline V gene (reference sequence). CDR3: CASSQTIGTAYEQYF. The DNA for the CDR3 is TGTGCCAGCAGCCAAACCATCGGGACCGCCTACGAGCAGTACTTC.

This chain links TRBV18 with TRBJ1-1, with unresolved D. The germline V gene encodes CDR1 KGHSH and CDR2 LQKENI. The CDR3 is 15 residues long. V was trimmed by 3 bases and J by 1 base, leaving 12 bases between them. The CDR3 region has the DNA TGTGCCAGCTCACCTAACGGGGAAAAGAACACTGAAGCTTTCTTT. Protein product: CASSPNGEKNTEAFF.

The J gene is TRBJ2-7, the V gene TRBV4-1; unclear D gene. V was trimmed by 0 bases and J by 4 bases, leaving 10 bases between them. This CDR3 is built from 14 residues. Germline CDR1 and CDR2: MGHRA and YSYEKL. CDR3 sequence: CASSQEMQGYEQYF. In nucleotides, the CDR3 is TGCGCCAGCAGCCAAGAGATGCAAGGTTACGAGCAGTACTTC.

This chain links TRBV2 with TRBJ2-5, with D possibly TRBD1 on 5 matching bases. CDR3 length: 11 amino acids. Trimming left V 4 bases short and J 12 bases short, with 12 bases between. Germline CDR1 SNHLY, CDR2 FYNNEI. CDR3 coding DNA: TGTGCCAGCAGTGCGAACAGGTTGGAGTACTTC. It translates to CASSANRLEYF.

The chain links TRBV7-2 to TRBJ2-1, with TRBD2 identical over 7 bases. The CDR3 totals 15 residues. V gave up 5 bases and J gave up 2 bases; unmatched junction bases: 6. CDR1 is SGHTA and CDR2 is FQGNSA in the germline V gene. CDR3 region: CASSPLAGAYNEQFF. The CDR3 DNA sequence: TGTGCCAGCAGCCCCTTGGCGGGAGCCTACAATGAGCAGTTCTTC. The full variable domain, rest sourced from reference TRBV7-2 and TRBJ2-1, is GAGVSQSPSNKVTEKGKDVELRCDPISGHTALYWYRQSLGQGLEFLIYFQGNSAPDKSGLPSDRFSAERTGGSVSTLTIQRTQQEDSAVYLCASSPLAGAYNEQFFGPGTRLTVL.

This clone is large within its sample. The chain is built from TRBV4-3 and TRBJ1-2, with 11 bases aligning to TRBD1. Germline trimming cut 0 bases from V and 7 bases from J; bases unmatched to any gene: 10. The CDR3 runs to 17 residues. Germline CDR1 LGHNA, CDR2 YSLEER. CDR3 sequence: CASSQDRWDRGAGGYTF. The CDR3 DNA reads as TGCGCCAGCAGCCAAGATCGTTGGGACAGGGGGGCGGGTGGCTACACCTTC.

A few counts support this clone. The chain has TRBV7-9 and TRBJ2-5, with TRBD2 identical over 10 bases. Germline CDR1 and CDR2: SEHNR and FQNEAQ (reference sequence). CDR3 length: 16 residues. The V gene end was trimmed by 3 bases and the J gene end by 4 bases; junction bases not matched to a gene: 8. As DNA, the CDR3 is TGTGCCAGCAGCTTCCCTAGCGGGGGAGTGGGAGAGACCCAGTACTTC. This gives the protein CASSFPSGGVGETQYF.